This is a list of T cell receptor beta chains from one sample in a study of OX40 agonist ivuxolimab in advanced cancers. The repertoire was sequenced with immunoSEQ multiplex PCR; TCRdb's copy has only in-frame clones and lacks some. This table holds fewer than 60,000 clones, approximately 90% found once. The source material was CD4+ or CD8+ T cells sorted from blood, sampled in a trial of the OX40 agonist ivuxolimab. The receptors were gathered from an adult with an advanced solid tumor such as melanoma, head and neck, liver or kidney cancer. CDR3s include the opening cysteine and the closing phenylalanine or tryptophan. Each record gives: CDR3 protein, CDR3 DNA, clone size, V gene, J gene, D gene. The D gene is left open where the match is weak. Clone size is not always given. Where it is, it says once, few, many or a class for expanded clones.

CDR3: CASSEHPTSGSGEQYF
DNA: TGCGCCAGCAGTGAGCACCCAACTAGCGGGAGCGGCGAGCAGTACTTC
size: NA
V: TRBV10-1
J: TRBJ2-7
D: TRBD2

CDR3: CASRVDSYNEQFF
DNA: TGTGCCAGCAGGGTCGACAGTTACAATGAGCAGTTCTTC
size: NA
V: TRBV28
J: TRBJ2-1
D: NA

CDR3: CASSESGGWQPQHF
DNA: TGTGCCAGCAGTGAATCGGGAGGATGGCAGCCCCAGCATTTT
size: NA
V: TRBV6-1
J: TRBJ1-5
D: NA

CDR3: CASSELFPEQFF
DNA: TGTGCCAGCAGTGAATTGTTTCCTGAGCAGTTCTTC
size: NA
V: TRBV2
J: TRBJ2-1
D: NA

CDR3: CTSSLFAPSYEQYF
DNA: TGTACCAGCAGTCTCTTCGCACCAAGCTACGAGCAGTACTTC
size: NA
V: TRBV6-6
J: TRBJ2-7
D: NA

CDR3: CASSEPGTGGPDTQYF
DNA: TGCGCCAGCAGTGAACCCGGGACAGGGGGCCCAGATACGCAGTATTTT
size: NA
V: TRBV10-2
J: TRBJ2-3
D: TRBD1

CDR3: CASRRVQVGQPQHF
DNA: TGTGCCAGTAGAAGGGTACAGGTGGGCCAGCCCCAGCATTTT
size: NA
V: TRBV19
J: TRBJ1-5
D: NA

CDR3: CASSEGPGTEAFF
DNA: TGTGCCAGCAGTGAGGGGCCAGGCACTGAAGCTTTCTTT
size: NA
V: TRBV6-4
J: TRBJ1-1
D: NA

CDR3: CASSHENTEAFF
DNA: TGCGCCAGCAGCCACGAAAACACTGAAGCTTTCTTT
size: few
V: TRBV5-1
J: TRBJ1-1
D: NA

CDR3: CASTSPGQGEAFF
DNA: TGTGCCAGCACGAGCCCGGGGCAAGGTGAAGCTTTCTTT
size: NA
V: TRBV28
J: TRBJ1-1
D: NA

CDR3: CASSLGTVSPEAFF
DNA: TGCGCCAGCAGCTTGGGGACCGTCTCCCCCGAAGCTTTCTTT
size: NA
V: TRBV5-1
J: TRBJ1-1
D: NA

CDR3: CASSYQGRENEQYF
DNA: TGTGCCAGCTCCTATCAAGGCAGGGAAAACGAGCAGTACTTC
size: NA
V: TRBV27
J: TRBJ2-7
D: NA

CDR3: CASSEGREGQGEQFF
DNA: TGTGCCAGCAGTGAAGGGCGGGAGGGCCAGGGGGAGCAGTTCTTC
size: NA
V: TRBV2
J: TRBJ2-1
D: TRBD2

CDR3: CASSLPTGNTIYF
DNA: TGTGCCAGCAGTTTACCCACTGGAAACACCATATATTTT
size: NA
V: TRBV28
J: TRBJ1-3
D: NA

CDR3: CASSLIAAMLNTGELFF
DNA: TGCGCCAGCAGCTTGATCGCGGCGATGCTGAACACCGGGGAGCTGTTTTTT
size: NA
V: TRBV5-1
J: TRBJ2-2
D: NA

CDR3: CASSQDSGRRYEQYF
DNA: TGCGCCAGCAGCCAAGATTCGGGCCGACGTTACGAGCAGTACTTC
size: NA
V: TRBV4-1
J: TRBJ2-7
D: NA

CDR3: CASSPSPSDEQYF
DNA: TGTGCCAGCAGCCCCTCACCGTCCGACGAGCAGTACTTC
size: NA
V: TRBV7-5
J: TRBJ2-7
D: NA

CDR3: CASSLFSKLDLYYF
DNA: TGTGCCAGCAGCTTATTTTCGAAATTGGACTTGTACTACTTC
size: NA
V: TRBV7-2
J: TRBJ2-5
D: NA

CDR3: CASSLAGTTYYEQYF
DNA: TGCGCCAGCAGCTTGGCCGGGACTACATACTACGAGCAGTACTTC
size: NA
V: TRBV5-1
J: TRBJ2-7
D: TRBD2

CDR3: CASRMGWRATDTQYF
DNA: TGTGCCAGCAGAATGGGATGGCGGGCCACAGATACGCAGTATTTT
size: once
V: TRBV5-4
J: TRBJ2-3
D: NA

CDR3: CASSSGPQGPQRYLPLWPYF
DNA: TGTGCCAGCAGCTCAGGGCCCCAGGGTCCGCAGCGCTACTTACCACTCTGGCCGTACTTC
size: NA
V: TRBV12-1
J: TRBJ2-5
D: NA

CDR3: CASSRPVGGGETQYF
DNA: TGTGCCAGCAGTCGCCCCGTGGGAGGGGGAGAGACCCAGTACTTC
size: NA
V: TRBV6-5
J: TRBJ2-5
D: NA

CDR3: CASSGGKISDVQYF
DNA: TGCGCCAGCAGCGGCGGAAAAATAAGCGATGTGCAGTACTTC
size: NA
V: TRBV5-1
J: TRBJ2-7
D: NA

CDR3: CASRGQDYGYTF
DNA: TGTGCCAGCCGCGGACAGGACTATGGCTACACCTTC
size: NA
V: TRBV9
J: TRBJ1-2
D: TRBD1

CDR3: CASSPNDRGSQPQHF
DNA: TGTGCCAGCTCACCGAACGACAGGGGTAGTCAGCCCCAGCATTTT
size: NA
V: TRBV18
J: TRBJ1-5
D: TRBD1

CDR3: CASSFNNSPLHF
DNA: TGTGCCAGCAGTTTCAATAATTCACCCCTCCACTTT
size: few
V: TRBV6-5
J: TRBJ1-6
D: NA

CDR3: CASSWGPYEQYF
DNA: TGTGCCAGCAGCTGGGGCCCCTACGAGCAGTACTTC
size: NA
V: TRBV5-6
J: TRBJ2-7
D: NA

CDR3: CASKKEGGLGTQYF
DNA: TGTGCCAGCAAAAAAGAGGGGGGCCTGGGGACCCAGTACTTC
size: once
V: TRBV2
J: TRBJ2-5
D: NA

CDR3: CASSPLAGDGYTF
DNA: TGTGCCAGCTCACCACTGGCAGGGGATGGCTACACCTTC
size: NA
V: TRBV18
J: TRBJ1-2
D: NA

CDR3: CASSYGLPLETYEQYF
DNA: TGTGCCAGCAGTTACGGACTGCCGCTGGAGACCTACGAGCAGTACTTC
size: NA
V: TRBV6-5
J: TRBJ2-7
D: NA

CDR3: CASSQVAGTGGSNGGNTIYF
DNA: TGTGCCAGCAGCCAAGTCGCCGGGACAGGGGGCTCTAACGGCGGAAACACCATATATTTT
size: NA
V: TRBV4-2
J: TRBJ1-3
D: TRBD1

CDR3: CASSQRTSGGSTDTQYF
DNA: TGCGCCAGCAGCCAAAGGACTAGCGGGGGCAGCACAGATACGCAGTATTTT
size: NA
V: TRBV4-1
J: TRBJ2-3
D: TRBD2

CDR3: CASSFRGAETQYF
DNA: TGTGCCAGCAGCTTCAGGGGGGCAGAGACCCAGTACTTC
size: once
V: TRBV5-6
J: TRBJ2-5
D: NA

CDR3: CASKGFGAGGSYEQYF
DNA: TGTGCCAGCAAGGGTTTCGGGGCAGGGGGGTCCTACGAGCAGTACTTC
size: NA
V: TRBV27
J: TRBJ2-7
D: NA

CDR3: CASGQGNTGELFF
DNA: TGTGCCAGCGGACAGGGGAACACCGGGGAGCTGTTTTTT
size: NA
V: TRBV18
J: TRBJ2-2
D: TRBD1

CDR3: CASSYLGANTEAFF
DNA: TGTGCCAGCAGCTATCTCGGAGCGAACACTGAAGCTTTCTTT
size: NA
V: TRBV7-8
J: TRBJ1-1
D: NA

CDR3: CASSLWVGVNQPQHF
DNA: TGTGCCAGCAGTTTGTGGGTGGGGGTCAATCAGCCCCAGCATTTT
size: NA
V: TRBV28
J: TRBJ1-5
D: NA

CDR3: CASSYSGGYYNEQFF
DNA: TGTGCCAGCAGCTACAGCGGGGGGTATTACAATGAGCAGTTCTTC
size: NA
V: TRBV2
J: TRBJ2-1
D: TRBD2

CDR3: CASSGLAGPRRGYTF
DNA: TGTGCCAGCAGTGGACTTGCTGGACCGCGGCGTGGCTACACCTTC
size: NA
V: TRBV6-5
J: TRBJ1-2
D: NA

CDR3: CASRPPVDLYYGYTF
DNA: TGTGCCAGCAGGCCCCCGGTCGATTTGTACTATGGCTACACCTTC
size: NA
V: TRBV6-4
J: TRBJ1-2
D: NA

CDR3: CASSEQGITYEQYF
DNA: TGTGCCAGCAGCGAACAGGGAATAACCTACGAGCAGTACTTC
size: NA
V: TRBV2
J: TRBJ2-7
D: NA

CDR3: CASSKGLNVREQYF
DNA: TGTGCCAGCAGCAAAGGACTCAACGTGCGTGAGCAGTACTTC
size: NA
V: TRBV5-4
J: TRBJ2-7
D: NA

CDR3: CASSSSGTFTDTQYF
DNA: TGTGCCAGCAGTTCCAGCGGGACCTTCACAGATACGCAGTATTTT
size: NA
V: TRBV28
J: TRBJ2-3
D: TRBD2

CDR3: CASSPSVGQGAQTGELFF
DNA: TGTGCCAGCTCACCAAGTGTCGGACAGGGGGCGCAAACCGGGGAGCTGTTTTTT
size: NA
V: TRBV18
J: TRBJ2-2
D: TRBD1

CDR3: CASSMMGTLAGNTIYF
DNA: TGTGCCAGTAGTATGATGGGGACATTGGCTGGAAACACCATATATTTT
size: NA
V: TRBV19
J: TRBJ1-3
D: NA

CDR3: CATIRGQGYTEAFF
DNA: TGTGCCACCATTCGCGGACAGGGGTACACTGAAGCTTTCTTT
size: NA
V: TRBV28
J: TRBJ1-1
D: TRBD1

CDR3: CASSLTRTFNTDTQYF
DNA: TGTGCCAGCAGTTTGACCAGGACTTTTAACACAGATACGCAGTATTTT
size: NA
V: TRBV27
J: TRBJ2-3
D: NA

CDR3: CASSNTGRGF
DNA: TGCGCCAGCAGTAACACGGGACGAGGCTTC
size: NA
V: TRBV10-1
J: TRBJ1-2
D: NA

CDR3: CASSQGQGALYGYTF
DNA: TGTGCCAGCAGCCAGGGACAGGGGGCCCTTTATGGCTACACCTTC
size: NA
V: TRBV6-1
J: TRBJ1-2
D: TRBD1

CDR3: CASSESGRGQETQYF
DNA: TGTGCCAGCAGTGAAAGCGGCAGGGGCCAAGAGACCCAGTACTTC
size: NA
V: TRBV2
J: TRBJ2-5
D: NA

CDR3: CASSLRVSGAAKNIQYF
DNA: TGTGCCAGCAGTTTAAGGGTTAGCGGGGCCGCCAAAAACATTCAGTACTTC
size: NA
V: TRBV28
J: TRBJ2-4
D: TRBD2

CDR3: CASSWAYEQYF
DNA: TGTGCCAGCAGTTGGGCCTACGAGCAGTACTTC
size: NA
V: TRBV28
J: TRBJ2-7
D: NA

CDR3: CASSPLLGPNNEQFF
DNA: TGTGCCAGCTCACCTCTCTTGGGACCTAACAATGAGCAGTTCTTC
size: NA
V: TRBV18
J: TRBJ2-1
D: NA

CDR3: CASSRLDRVGDTQYF
DNA: TGTGCCAGCAGCCGACTCGACAGGGTGGGAGATACGCAGTATTTT
size: NA
V: TRBV7-8
J: TRBJ2-3
D: TRBD1